The 16 T cell receptor beta chains reported below all come from one sample, sequenced in a study of glioma-infiltrating T cells. Amplification of TCR alpha and beta CDR3 regions from RNA used iRepertoire nested multiplex PCR. TCRdb passed the multiplex PCR reads through MiXCR, listing each CDR3 protein once. The repertoire holds some 160,000 distinct CDR3 sequences, with around 42% as singletons. Sequencing used glioma tissue, nonneoplastic brain tissue, or PBMCs (not recorded which). The receptors were gathered from a human donor with low-grade glioma or glioblastoma, undergoing nonglioma brain surgery, or in good health (not recorded which).

This clonotype has a count of ten or more. The V and J genes are TRBV6-1 and TRBJ1-5, with D unclear. V was shortened by 0 bases and J by 2 bases, with 17 bases between the two germline ends. CDR1 MNHNS and CDR2 SASEGT come from the germline V gene. CDR3 length: 18 amino acids. CDR3 protein: CASSEAGIGGWGNQPQHF. The DNA of the CDR3 is TGTGCCAGCAGTGAAGCTGGTATAGGAGGCTGGGGCAATCAGCCCCAGCATTTT.

Note on this clonotype: A read error is possible here, since a much larger clone lies one base away. As the CDR3 is not closed by the conserved phenylalanine or tryptophan, this likely results from a read error. This sequence joins TRBV10-3 and TRBJ2-5, with D perhaps given as TRBD1 or TRBD2 (5 bases each). CDR1 is ENHRY and CDR2 is SYGVKD in the germline V gene. The V gene lost 1 base and the J gene lost 11 bases, with 11 bases spanning the gap. The CDR3 contains 12 residues. CDR3 nucleotides: TGTGCCATCAGTGAGTGGGGGATTGAGCAGTACATC. This codes for CAISEWGIEQYI.

The rearrangement uses TRBV2 and TRBJ2-3; tentative D call: TRBD2 (6 bases). This CDR3 contains 18 residues. V lost 8 bases and J 0 bases, leaving 24 bases between the germline ends. Germline V gene sequence: CDR1 SNHLY, CDR2 FYNNEI. The CDR3 is CASALTLIAEHSTDTQYF. The CDR3 coding sequence is TGTGCCAGCGCCCTCACACTTATAGCGGAGCATAGCACAGATACGCAGTATTTT. Variable domain in full (rest from reference TRBV2 and TRBJ2-3): EPEVTQTPSHQVTQMGQEVILRCVPISNHLYFYWYRQILGQKVEFLVSFYNNEISEKSEIFDDQFSVERPDGSNFTLKIRSTKLEDSAMYFCASALTLIAEHSTDTQYFGPGTRLTVL.

A note on this clonotype: In this CDR3 the conserved last residue, phenylalanine or tryptophan, is missing, so a read error is likely. Because the CDR3's place on the DNA is in doubt, the DNA is left out and the CDR3 is given as listed by TCRdb. This sequence joins TRBV6-5 and TRBJ2-3. Germline-derived CDR1 and CDR2 are MNHEY and SVGAGI. The CDR3 totals 14 residues, both ends included. CDR3 residues: CASSYRKSTDTKYL.

With regard to this clonotype: This may stem from a read error, because a much larger clone lies one nucleotide away. The V gene is TRBV28, the J gene TRBJ1-4; 12 bases map to TRBD1. CDR1 and CDR2 from the germline V gene are MDHEN and SYDVKM. Trimming took 9 bases from V and 8 from J; bases not matched to a gene: 13. The CDR3 runs 16 residues. CDR3 loop: CARSNPRDRGREKLFF. DNA of the CDR3: TGTGCCAGAAGTAACCCCCGGGACAGGGGGCGGGAAAAACTGTTTTTT.

The chain employs TRBV19 and TRBJ2-7; 13 bases match TRBD2. V was clipped by 6 bases and J by 5 bases; unmatched bases: 7. From germline, CDR1 is LNHDA and CDR2 SQIVND (reference sequence). This CDR3 contains 15 residues. CDR3 loop: CASRKFGLAGDEQYF. CDR3 DNA sequence: TGTGCCAGTAGAAAGTTTGGACTAGCGGGAGACGAGCAGTACTTC. Full variable domain (remainder filled in from reference TRBV19 and TRBJ2-7): DGGITQSPKYLFRKEGQNVTLSCEQNLNHDAMYWYRQDPGQGLRLIYYSQIVNDFQKGDIAEGYSVSREKKESFPLTVTSAQKNPTAFYLCASRKFGLAGDEQYFGPGTRLTVT.

Concerning this clonotype: An end of the junction differs from the germline gene, which may be a read error. The rearrangement links TRBV4-1 to TRBJ2-6; tentative D call: TRBD1 (8 bases). The CDR3 spans 17 residues. The germline CDR1 and CDR2 sequences are MGHRA and YSYEKL. CDR3 loop: CASSQVQGGTGSNVLTF. CDR3 sequence (DNA): TGCGCCAGCAGCCAAGTACAGGGGGGGACTGGGTCCAACGTCCTGACTTTC.

To note about this clonotype: One base away lies a much larger clone, so this may be a sequencing read error. This sequence joins TRBV24-1 and TRBJ1-2; unclear D gene. This CDR3 spans 13 amino acids. V shed 6 bases and J shed 7 bases, with 14 bases lying between them. Germline CDR1 KGHDR, CDR2 SFDVKD. The CDR3 DNA follows: TGTGCCACCAGTTATTACCCTGGAACTGGCTACACCTTC. Its translation is CATSYYPGTGYTF.

Comment on this clonotype: A much larger clone is a single base away; this may be a read error. This chain joins TRBV7-2 and TRBJ1-1, with D perhaps matching TRBD1 (5 bases). In germline, CDR1 is SGHTA, CDR2 FQGNSA. This CDR3 region has 14 residues. Trimming cost V 6 bases and J 6 bases, with 17 bases left between them. CDR3 in amino acids: CASRRSGVPSEAFF. Here the CDR3 DNA reads TGTGCCAGCAGGCGCTCGGGGGTGCCCTCTGAAGCTTTCTTT.

The sample holds many counts of this clonotype. This chain connects TRBV6-1 to TRBJ1-1; D possibly corresponds to TRBD1 (6 bases). The CDR3 runs 14 residues. The germline V gene has CDR1 MNHNS and CDR2 SASEGT. Trimming pared 8 bases from V and 1 base from J, leaving 14 bases between. CDR3 nucleotide sequence: TGTGCCAGCGGAGGGGGGGGTGAGAACACTGAAGCTTTCTTT. Translating it yields CASGGGGENTEAFF.

This clonotype has at least ten counts. The rearrangement joins TRBV6-1 to TRBJ2-7; tentative D call: TRBD1 (6 bases). V dropped 6 bases and J dropped 1 base, with 13 bases sitting between them. The CDR3 spans 14 residues. Germline V gene sequence: CDR1 MNHNS, CDR2 SASEGT. The CDR3 here is CASRAGTNSYEQYF. CDR3 sequence (DNA): TGTGCCAGCAGAGCCGGGACAAATTCCTACGAGCAGTACTTC.

This clonotype was counted many times. This chain joins TRBV20-1 and TRBJ1-5; tentative D call: TRBD1 (5 bases). There are 15 residues in the CDR3. CDR1 and CDR2 (germline): DFQATT, SNEGSKA (reference sequence). Trimming took off 0 bases at V and 6 bases at J, with 15 bases between the two ends. CDR3 in amino acids: CSARDFERGSQPQHF. For the CDR3, the DNA is TGCAGTGCTAGAGATTTTGAAAGGGGAAGTCAGCCCCAGCATTTT.

With regard to this clonotype: The junction shows a germline mismatch at one end, possibly a read error. The J gene is TRBJ1-6, the V gene TRBV2; D not certain. The CDR3 runs to 14 residues. Germline CDR1 reads SNHLY; CDR2 reads FYNNEI. CDR3: CASSEQTNSSPVHF. CDR3 sequence (DNA): TGTGCCAGCAGTGAACAGACAAACAGCTCACCCGTCCACTTT.

The chain combines TRBV4-2 with TRBJ2-5, with TRBD2 identical over 8 bases. Germline loops: CDR1 LGHNA, CDR2 YNFKEQ. The CDR3 spans 16 residues. V shed 5 bases, J shed 1 base, and the junction held 9 bases outside the gene matches. CDR3 residues: CASSTRAGEGQETQYF. For the CDR3, the DNA is TGTGCCAGCAGCACACGAGCGGGAGAAGGCCAAGAGACCCAGTACTTC.

The J gene is TRBJ1-5, the V gene TRBV12-3 or TRBV12-4; 8 bases line up with TRBD1. V lost 6 bases to trimming and J lost 8 bases; unmatched junction nucleotides: 9. CDR3 length: 14 amino acids. This chain's CDR3 is CASRGQVVNEPQHF. DNA of the CDR3: TGTGCCAGCAGGGGACAGGTCGTTAATGAGCCCCAGCATTTT.

On this clonotype itself: With a much larger clone just one base away, this may be a read error. The gene calls are TRBV12-3 or TRBV12-4 and TRBJ2-3, with D possibly matching TRBD2 (5 bases). Trimming shortened V by 6 bases and J by 1 base, and 11 bases separated the two germline ends. CDR3 size: 14 residues. CDR3 nucleotides: TGTGCCAGCAGCGAACTAGTGGGCACAGATACGCAGTATTTT. It translates to CASSELVGTDTQYF.